The present TCR beta chain was sequenced within a study of shared clonotypes between healthy human individuals. Produced via immunoSEQ multiplex PCR; TCRdb's table is partial and in-frame only. The sample holds around 100,000 clones, around 71% seen once. With regard to this clone: No antigen is known for it.

The study, taken as a whole, reports: Expectations were that clonotype sharing among donors would be affected by sequencing depth. In general, naive subsets displayed greater estimated richness than memory subsets did. Relative to their counterparts shared across all four donors, non-shared clonotypes exhibited diminished generation probabilities. Approximately 5% was the fraction of naive CD4 clonotypes found shared across several donors.

The CDR3 runs 14 residues. The germline V and J ends were trimmed by 2 bases and 5 bases, with 12 bases remaining between them. Germline assignment: CDR1 MNHEY and CDR2 SVGAGI. The chain uses TRBV6-5 and TRBJ1-2; no firm D call. This sequence was found in a woman in her thirties in good health. Sequenced input: memory CD8+ T cells sorted from blood. Subset in this sample: CD45RO+ cells pooled with CCR7-negative TemRA cells. DNA for the CDR3: TGTGCCAGCAGTTACGGGTTGGGGTTGTATGGCTACACCTTC. This encodes CASSYGLGLYGYTF.